Shown below are 3 T cell receptor beta chains from a single sample sequenced in a study of neurological immune-mediated disorders. TCRdb independently ran MiXCR on the 5' RACE reads; one entry per CDR3 protein. The sample carries about 21,000 distinct CDR3 sequences, over 5% recorded once. The sequenced material came from CD8+ T cells from blood. Receptors originate from a man between 18 and 29 years old in good health.

V gene TRBV2 combines with J gene TRBJ1-1; D gene ambiguous. Trimming shortened V by 9 bases and J by 6 bases, and 17 bases separated the two germline ends. This CDR3 contains 13 residues. Germline values: CDR1 SNHLY, CDR2 FYNNEI. In DNA form, the CDR3 reads TGTGCCAGTCAGTGGATTACGGGCCCTGAAGCTTTCTTT. This sequence encodes CASQWITGPEAFF.

This clonotype was recorded many times. The chain links TRBV6-2 or TRBV6-3 to TRBJ1-2, with D possibly matching TRBD1 (6 bases). This CDR3 region has 14 residues. Trimming pared 6 bases from V and 2 bases from J, leaving 13 bases between. Germline CDR1 and CDR2: MNHEY and SVGEGT. The chain's CDR3 is CASSLGQPNYGYTF. The CDR3, as DNA: TGTGCCAGCAGCCTAGGACAGCCCAACTATGGCTACACCTTC.

Many counts were recorded for this clonotype. The chain has TRBV5-1 and TRBJ2-1; TRBD2 matches 8 bases. There are 14 residues in the CDR3. The germline V gene has CDR1 SGHRS and CDR2 YFSETQ. With V trimmed by 1 base and J by 4 bases, 1 base remained unmatched. CDR3 in amino acids: CASSLTGGYNEQFF. CDR3 DNA: TGCGCCAGCAGCTTGACGGGGGGGTACAATGAGCAGTTCTTC. The whole variable domain, remainder taken from reference TRBV5-1 and TRBJ2-1, is KAGVTQTPRYLIKTRGQQVTLSCSPISGHRSVSWYQQTPGQGLQFLFEYFSETQRNKGNFPGRFSGRQFSNSRSEMNVSTLELGDSALYLCASSLTGGYNEQFFGPGTRLTVL.